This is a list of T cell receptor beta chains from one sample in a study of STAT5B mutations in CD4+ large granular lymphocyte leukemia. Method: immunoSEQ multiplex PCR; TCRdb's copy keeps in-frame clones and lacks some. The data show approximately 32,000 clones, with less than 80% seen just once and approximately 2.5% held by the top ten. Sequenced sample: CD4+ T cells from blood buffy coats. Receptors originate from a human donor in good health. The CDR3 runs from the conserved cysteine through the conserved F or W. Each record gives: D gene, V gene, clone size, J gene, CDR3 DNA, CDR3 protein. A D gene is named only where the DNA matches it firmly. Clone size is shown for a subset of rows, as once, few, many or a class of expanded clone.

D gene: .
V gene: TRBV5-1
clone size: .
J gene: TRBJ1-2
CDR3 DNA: TGCGCCAGCAGCTTGGCTGGGGGGAGGGTTTTCGATGGCTACACCTTC
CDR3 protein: CASSLAGGRVFDGYTF

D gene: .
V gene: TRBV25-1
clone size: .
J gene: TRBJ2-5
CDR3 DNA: TGTGCCAGCAGTGAGCCGGGACGGGCGCATGGGCAGTACTTC
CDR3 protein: CASSEPGRAHGQYF

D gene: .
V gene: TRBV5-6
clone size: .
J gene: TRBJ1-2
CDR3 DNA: TGTGCCAGCAGAGAGGCAGGGGCAGGAGGCTACACCTTC
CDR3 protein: CASREAGAGGYTF

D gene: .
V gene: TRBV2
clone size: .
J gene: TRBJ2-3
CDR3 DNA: TGTGCCAGCAGTGATTGGGCAAGGGGAAGAGATACGCAGTATTTT
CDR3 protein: CASSDWARGRDTQYF

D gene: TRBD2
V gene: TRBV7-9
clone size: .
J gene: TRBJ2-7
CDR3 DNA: TGTGCCAGCAGCTCCCGGGGGGGTTCCTACGAGCAGTACTTC
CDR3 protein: CASSSRGGSYEQYF

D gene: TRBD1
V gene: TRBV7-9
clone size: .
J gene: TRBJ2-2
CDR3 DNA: TGTGCCAGCAGCTCTCTGGACAGGGGGTTACTCGGGGAGCTGTTTTTT
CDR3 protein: CASSSLDRGLLGELFF

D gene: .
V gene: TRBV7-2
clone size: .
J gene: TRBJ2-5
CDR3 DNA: TGTGCCAGCAGTCGACCCCGGGCTCTGGGGGAGACCCAGTACTTC
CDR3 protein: CASSRPRALGETQYF

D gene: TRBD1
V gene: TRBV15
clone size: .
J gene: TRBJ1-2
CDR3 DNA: TGTGCCACCAGCAGAGAGGGACAGGGGTATGGCTACACCTTC
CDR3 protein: CATSREGQGYGYTF

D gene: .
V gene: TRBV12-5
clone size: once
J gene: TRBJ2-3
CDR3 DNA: TGTGCTAGTGGTTTGGGGGAGCGGGTTCGCACAGATACGCAGTATTTT
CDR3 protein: CASGLGERVRTDTQYF

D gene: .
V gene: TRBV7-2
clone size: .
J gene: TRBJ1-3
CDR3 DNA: TGTGCCAGCAGCTTATGGGGAGGGACGGGAGGAAACACCATATATTTT
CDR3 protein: CASSLWGGTGGNTIYF

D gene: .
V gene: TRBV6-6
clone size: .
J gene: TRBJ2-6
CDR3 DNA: TGTGCCAGCAGTTCGGTCCGTGGGGCCAACGTCCTGACTTTC
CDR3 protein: CASSSVRGANVLTF

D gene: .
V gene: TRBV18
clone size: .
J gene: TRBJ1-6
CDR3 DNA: TGTGCCAGCTCACCACCTGACAGGAGCTCCTATAATTCACCCCTCCACTTT
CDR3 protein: CASSPPDRSSYNSPLHF

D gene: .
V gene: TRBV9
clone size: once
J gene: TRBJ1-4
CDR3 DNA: TGTGCCAGCAGCGTAGGGGGGGGCCCTAATGAAAAACTGTTTTTT
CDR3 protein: CASSVGGGPNEKLFF

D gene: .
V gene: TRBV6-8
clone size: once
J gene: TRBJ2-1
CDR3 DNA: TGTGCCAGCAGAATGGGACGCCAGAGCTCCTACAATGAGCAGTTCTTC
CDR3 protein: CASRMGRQSSYNEQFF

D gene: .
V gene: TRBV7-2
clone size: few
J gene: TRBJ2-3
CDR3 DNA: TGTGCCAGCAGCTTAGCCCAGGGCACAGATACGCAGTATTTT
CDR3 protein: CASSLAQGTDTQYF

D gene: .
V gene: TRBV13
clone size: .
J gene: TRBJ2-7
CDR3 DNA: TGTGCCAGCAGCCGAGGGGGGCACGAGCAGTACTTC
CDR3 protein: CASSRGGHEQYF

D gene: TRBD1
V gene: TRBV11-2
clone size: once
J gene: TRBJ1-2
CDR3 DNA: TGTGCCAGCAGCTTCGGATCCGGGACAGGCTCCTATGGCTACACCTTC
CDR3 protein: CASSFGSGTGSYGYTF

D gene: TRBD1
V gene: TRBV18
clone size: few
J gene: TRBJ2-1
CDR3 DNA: TGTGCCAGCTCACCACCGGGACAGGGGGATGAGCAGTTCTTC
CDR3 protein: CASSPPGQGDEQFF

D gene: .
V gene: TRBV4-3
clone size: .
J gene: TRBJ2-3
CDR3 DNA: TGCGCCAGCCCGGGAAGGGGAGATACGCAGTATTTT
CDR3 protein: CASPGRGDTQYF

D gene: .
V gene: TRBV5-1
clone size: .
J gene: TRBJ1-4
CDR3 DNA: TGCGCCAGCAGCCCAACACAAGGCGGTGAAAAACTGTTTTTT
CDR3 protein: CASSPTQGGEKLFF

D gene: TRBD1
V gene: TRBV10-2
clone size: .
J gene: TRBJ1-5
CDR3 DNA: TGCGCCAGCAGTGGGACAGGGGGAAATCAGCCCCAGCATTTT
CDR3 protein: CASSGTGGNQPQHF

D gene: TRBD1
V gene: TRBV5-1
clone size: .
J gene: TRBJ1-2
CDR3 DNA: TGCGCCAGCAGCACGGGACAGGTGAGCTATGGCTACACCTTC
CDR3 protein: CASSTGQVSYGYTF

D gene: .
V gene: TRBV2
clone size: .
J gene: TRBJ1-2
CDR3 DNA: TGTGCCAGCCTTCCGGACTCACGGGCTAACTATGGCTACACCTTC
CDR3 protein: CASLPDSRANYGYTF

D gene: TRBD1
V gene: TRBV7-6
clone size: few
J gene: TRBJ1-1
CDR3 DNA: TGTGCCAGCAGCACGAATGGACAGGGGGCAACTGAAGCTTTCTTT
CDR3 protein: CASSTNGQGATEAFF

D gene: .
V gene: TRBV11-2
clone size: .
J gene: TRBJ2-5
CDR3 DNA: TGTGCCAGCGAGCTTCCTTATCCTGGCGGAGAGACCCAGTACTTC
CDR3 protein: CASELPYPGGETQYF

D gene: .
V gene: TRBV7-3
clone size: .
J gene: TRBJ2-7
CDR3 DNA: TGTGCCAGCAGCCCGGGCGGCTCGGGGGAGCAGTACTTC
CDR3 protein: CASSPGGSGEQYF

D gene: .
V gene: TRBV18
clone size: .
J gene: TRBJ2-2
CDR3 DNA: TGTGCCAGCTCACCAACGACAGTCGGATTAAACACCGGGGAGCTGTTTTTT
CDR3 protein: CASSPTTVGLNTGELFF

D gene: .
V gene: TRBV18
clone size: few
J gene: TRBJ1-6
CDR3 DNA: TGTGCCAGCTCACCAGAGCGGACACATGGAAGTAATTCACCCCTCCACTTT
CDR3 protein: CASSPERTHGSNSPLHF

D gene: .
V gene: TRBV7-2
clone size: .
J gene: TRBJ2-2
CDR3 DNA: TGTGCCAGCAGCAGGGACACCGGGGAGCTGTTTTTT
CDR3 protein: CASSRDTGELFF

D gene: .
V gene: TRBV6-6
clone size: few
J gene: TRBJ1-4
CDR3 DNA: TGTGCCAGCAGTCCACAGACCCAACTGGTGGGAAACTCGTTTTTT
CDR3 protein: CASSPQTQLVGNSFF

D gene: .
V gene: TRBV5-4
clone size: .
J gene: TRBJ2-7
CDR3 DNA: TGTGCCAGCAGCTTGGACGCGGCGGGGGCCCGGGAGCAGTACTTC
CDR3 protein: CASSLDAAGAREQYF

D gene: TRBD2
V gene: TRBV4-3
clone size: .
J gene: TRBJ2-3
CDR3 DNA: TGCGCCAGCAGCCGCCAAGCCAGCGGGGGGGCCTTGGTCCTTGCGCAGTATTTT
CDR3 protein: CASSRQASGGALVLAQYF

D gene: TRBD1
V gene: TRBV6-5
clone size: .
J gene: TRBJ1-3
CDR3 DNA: TGTGCCAGCAGTTACGACAGGGCCAAGAGAAACACCATATATTTT
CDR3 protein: CASSYDRAKRNTIYF

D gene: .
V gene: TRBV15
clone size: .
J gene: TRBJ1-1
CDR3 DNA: TGTGCCACCAGCAGGGCTGCACGCGCGAACACTGAAGCTTTCTTT
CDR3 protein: CATSRAARANTEAFF

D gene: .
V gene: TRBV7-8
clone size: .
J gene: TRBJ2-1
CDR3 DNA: TGTGCCAGCAACATTAAGGGGCCTAACAATGAGCAGTTCTTC
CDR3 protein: CASNIKGPNNEQFF

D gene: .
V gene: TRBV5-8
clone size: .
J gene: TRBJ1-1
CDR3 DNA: TGTGCCAGCACCCCCGGGGCAGGCGGGTCACTGTCGGAAGCTTTCTTT
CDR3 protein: CASTPGAGGSLSEAFF

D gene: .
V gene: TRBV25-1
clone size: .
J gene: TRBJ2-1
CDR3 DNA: TGTGCCAGCAGTGAAATCAGACAGTTTAGGGATGAGCAGTTCTTC
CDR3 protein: CASSEIRQFRDEQFF

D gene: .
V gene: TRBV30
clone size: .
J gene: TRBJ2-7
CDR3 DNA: TGTGCCTGGAGTGTACCCGGGCACCTATGGCGCGAGCAGTACTTC
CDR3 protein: CAWSVPGHLWREQYF

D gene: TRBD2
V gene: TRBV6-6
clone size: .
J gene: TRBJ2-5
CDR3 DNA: TGTGCCAGCAGTTACCGGCGGGGGGGCCGGCAAGAGACCCAGTACTTC
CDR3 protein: CASSYRRGGRQETQYF

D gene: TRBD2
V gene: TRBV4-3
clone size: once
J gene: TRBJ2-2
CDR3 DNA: TGCGCCAGCAGCCCCTTCGGAGCGGGGGGGCTAAACACCGGGGAGCTGTTTTTT
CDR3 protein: CASSPFGAGGLNTGELFF

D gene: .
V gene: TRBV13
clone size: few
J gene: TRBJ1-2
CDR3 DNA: TGTGCCAGCAGCTTACAGCGGGGGAACTATGGCTACACCTTC
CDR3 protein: CASSLQRGNYGYTF

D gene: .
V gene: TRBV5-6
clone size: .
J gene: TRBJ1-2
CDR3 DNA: TGTGCCAGCAGGTTTATTGGTGGGGGCTATGGCTACACCTTC
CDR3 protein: CASRFIGGGYGYTF

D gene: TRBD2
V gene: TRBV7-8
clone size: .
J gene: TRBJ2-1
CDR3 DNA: TGTGCCAGCAGCTTAGCGCGGGGGAGGGCCTACAATGAGCAGTTCTTC
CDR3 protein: CASSLARGRAYNEQFF

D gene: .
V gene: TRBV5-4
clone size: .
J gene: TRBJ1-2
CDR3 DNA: TGTGCCAGCAGCTTGGATCAGGGCGACTATGGCTACACCTTC
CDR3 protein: CASSLDQGDYGYTF

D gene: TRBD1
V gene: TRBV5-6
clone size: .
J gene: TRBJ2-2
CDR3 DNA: TGTGCCAGCAGCTTGTTCAGGACAGGGCCGAACACCGGGGAGCTGTTTTTT
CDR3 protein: CASSLFRTGPNTGELFF